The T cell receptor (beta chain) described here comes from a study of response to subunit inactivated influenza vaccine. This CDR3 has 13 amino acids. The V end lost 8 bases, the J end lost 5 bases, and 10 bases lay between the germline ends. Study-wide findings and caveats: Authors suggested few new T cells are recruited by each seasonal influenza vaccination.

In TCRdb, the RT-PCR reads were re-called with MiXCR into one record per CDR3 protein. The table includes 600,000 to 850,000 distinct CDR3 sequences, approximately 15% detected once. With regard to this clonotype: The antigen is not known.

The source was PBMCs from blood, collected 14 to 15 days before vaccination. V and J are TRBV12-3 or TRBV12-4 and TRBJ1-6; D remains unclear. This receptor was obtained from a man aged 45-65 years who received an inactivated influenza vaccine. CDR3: CASAGRHNSPLHF. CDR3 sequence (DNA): TGTGCCAGCGCGGGCAGACATAATTCACCCCTCCACTTT.